The clone carrying this T cell receptor (beta chain) came up once. This record belongs to a study of T-cell reconstitution after alpha-beta-depleted transplantation in children. Preparation of the TCRbeta library involved a method that used unique molecular identifiers. TCRdb redid the calling of the PCR reads with MiXCR, one entry per CDR3 protein. The table includes 400,000 to 450,000 distinct CDR3 sequences, 43% detected once. V lost 5 bases to trimming and J lost 3 bases, with 14 bases between them. The CDR3 has 14 residues. This material consisted of PBMCs, taken before TCRalphabeta/CD19-depleted stem cell transplant. This receptor was obtained from a girl aged 2 to 10 with aplastic anemia, due to receive a stem cell transplant. V usage is TRBV12-3 or TRBV12-4 and J usage is TRBJ2-7; D is perhaps TRBD1 (6 bases). For the CDR3, the DNA is TGTGCCAGCAGTCACACGGACAGCTTCTACGAGCAGTACTTC. This sequence encodes CASSHTDSFYEQYF.